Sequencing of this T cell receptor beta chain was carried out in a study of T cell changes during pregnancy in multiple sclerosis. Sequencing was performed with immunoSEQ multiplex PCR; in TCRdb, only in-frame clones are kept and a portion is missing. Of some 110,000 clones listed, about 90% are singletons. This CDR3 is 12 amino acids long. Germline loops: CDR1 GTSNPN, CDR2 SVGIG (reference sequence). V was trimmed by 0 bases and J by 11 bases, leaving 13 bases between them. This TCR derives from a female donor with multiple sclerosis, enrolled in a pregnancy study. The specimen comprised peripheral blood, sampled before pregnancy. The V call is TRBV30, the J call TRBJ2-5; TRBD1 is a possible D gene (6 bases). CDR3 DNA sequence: TGTGCCTGGAGTGTACAGGGCCAAGAGCAGTACTTC. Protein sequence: CAWSVQGQEQYF.